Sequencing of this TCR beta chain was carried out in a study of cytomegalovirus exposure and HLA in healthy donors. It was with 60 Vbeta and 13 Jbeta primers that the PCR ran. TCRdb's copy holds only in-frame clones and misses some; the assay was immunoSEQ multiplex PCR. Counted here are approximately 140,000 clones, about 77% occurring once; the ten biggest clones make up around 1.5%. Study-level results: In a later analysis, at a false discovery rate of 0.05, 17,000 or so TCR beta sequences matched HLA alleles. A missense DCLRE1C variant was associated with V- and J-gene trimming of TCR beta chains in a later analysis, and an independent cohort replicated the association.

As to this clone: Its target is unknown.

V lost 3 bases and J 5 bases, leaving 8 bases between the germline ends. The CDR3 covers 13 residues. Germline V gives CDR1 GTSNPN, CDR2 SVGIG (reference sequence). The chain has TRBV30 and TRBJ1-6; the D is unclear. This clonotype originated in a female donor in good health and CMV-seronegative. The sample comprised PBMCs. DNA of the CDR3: TGTGCCTGGAGCGAGGGTGATAATTCACCCCTCCACTTT. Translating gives CAWSEGDNSPLHF.